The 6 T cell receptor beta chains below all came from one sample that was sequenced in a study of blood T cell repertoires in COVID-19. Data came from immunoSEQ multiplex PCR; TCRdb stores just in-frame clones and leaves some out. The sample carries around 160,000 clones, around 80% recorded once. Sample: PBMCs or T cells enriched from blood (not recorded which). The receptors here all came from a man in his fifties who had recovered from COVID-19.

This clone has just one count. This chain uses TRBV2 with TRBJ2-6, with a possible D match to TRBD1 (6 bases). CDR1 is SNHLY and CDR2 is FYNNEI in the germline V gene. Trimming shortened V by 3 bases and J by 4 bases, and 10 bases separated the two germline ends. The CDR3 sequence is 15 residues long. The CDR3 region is CASSEHRAGANVLTF. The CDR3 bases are TGTGCCAGCAGTGAGCACAGGGCCGGGGCCAACGTCCTGACTTTC. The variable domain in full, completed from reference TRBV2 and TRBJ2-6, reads EPEVTQTPSHQVTQMGQEVILRCVPISNHLYFYWYRQILGQKVEFLVSFYNNEISEKSEIFDDQFSVERPDGSNFTLKIRSTKLEDSAMYFCASSEHRAGANVLTFGAGSRLTVL.

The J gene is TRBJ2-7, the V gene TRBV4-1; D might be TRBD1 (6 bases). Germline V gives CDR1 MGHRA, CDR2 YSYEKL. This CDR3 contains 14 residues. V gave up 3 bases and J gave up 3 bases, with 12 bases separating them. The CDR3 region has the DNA TGCGCCAGCAGCCATGTGGACAGTGGCTACGAGCAGTACTTC. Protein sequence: CASSHVDSGYEQYF.

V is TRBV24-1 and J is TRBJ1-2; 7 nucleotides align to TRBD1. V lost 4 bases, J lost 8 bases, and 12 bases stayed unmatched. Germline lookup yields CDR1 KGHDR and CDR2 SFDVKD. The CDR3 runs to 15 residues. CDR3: CATSEGQNPAWGYTF. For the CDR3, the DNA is TGTGCCACCAGTGAGGGACAGAATCCCGCTTGGGGCTACACCTTC.

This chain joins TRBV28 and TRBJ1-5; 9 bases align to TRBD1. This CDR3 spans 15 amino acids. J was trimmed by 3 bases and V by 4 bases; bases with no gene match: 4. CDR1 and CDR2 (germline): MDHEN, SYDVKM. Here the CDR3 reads CASSSRDRVNQPQHF. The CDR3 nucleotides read TGTGCCAGCAGTTCGCGGGACAGGGTCAATCAGCCCCAGCATTTT. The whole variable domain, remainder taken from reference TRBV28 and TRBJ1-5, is DVKVTQSSRYLVKRTGEKVFLECVQDMDHENMFWYRQDPGLGLRLIYFSYDVKMKEKGDIPEGYSVSREKKERFSLILESASTNQTSMYLCASSSRDRVNQPQHFGDGTRLSIL.

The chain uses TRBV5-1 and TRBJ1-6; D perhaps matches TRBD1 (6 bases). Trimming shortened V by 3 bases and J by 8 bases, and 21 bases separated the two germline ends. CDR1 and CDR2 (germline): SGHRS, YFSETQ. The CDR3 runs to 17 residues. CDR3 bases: TGCGCCAGCAGCTCACAGGGTGCAGGGATAGGATATTCACCCCTCCACTTT. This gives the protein CASSSQGAGIGYSPLHF.

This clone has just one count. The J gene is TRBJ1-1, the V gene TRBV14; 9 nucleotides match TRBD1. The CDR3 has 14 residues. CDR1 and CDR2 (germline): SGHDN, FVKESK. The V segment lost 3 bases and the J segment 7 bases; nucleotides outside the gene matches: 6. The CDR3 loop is CASSHAGQGSEAFF. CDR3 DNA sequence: TGTGCCAGCAGCCACGCCGGACAGGGGAGTGAAGCTTTCTTT.